Each of the 18 T cell receptor beta chains below was sequenced from the same sample in a study of T cells in Graves' hyperthyroidism and ophthalmopathy. Amplified regions were TCR beta CDR3 sequences from RNA transcripts. When the TCR CDR3 underwent first-round RT-PCR, the HTBI primer set was used. MiXCR was run by TCRdb on the multiplex PCR reads, yielding one entry per CDR3 protein. The top ten hold over 40% of the sample, which has under 350,000 distinct CDR3 sequences, roughly 23% seen once. The source material was blood. Receptor source: a woman aged 45 to 65 with Graves' hyperthyroidism.

V and J are TRBV14 and TRBJ2-7, with D perhaps matching TRBD2 (6 bases). Between the trimmed V and J ends, which lost 4 bases and 6 bases, there was a span of 13 bases. Looked up from germline, CDR1 is SGHDN and CDR2 is FVKESK. The CDR3 has 13 residues. This CDR3 reads CASSPGVKGEQYF. The CDR3 bases are TGTGCCAGCAGCCCGGGGGTAAAAGGCGAGCAGTACTTC.

This clonotype was recorded a few times. The rearrangement links TRBV7-8 to TRBJ2-7; TRBD2 agrees at 8 bases. The trim removed 1 base at V and 3 bases at J, leaving 8 bases unmatched. The CDR3 length is 16 residues. CDR1 SGHVS and CDR2 FQNEAQ come from the germline V gene. The CDR3 nucleotides read TGTGCCAGCAGCTTAGAGGGGGTAGCGGGAAGCTACGAGCAGTACTTC. This codes for CASSLEGVAGSYEQYF. The variable domain in full, with the rest retrieved from reference TRBV7-8 and TRBJ2-7, is GAGVSQSPRYKVAKRGQDVALRCDPISGHVSLFWYQQALGQGPEFLTYFQNEAQLDKSGLPSDRFFAERPEGSVSTLKIQRTQQEDSAVYLCASSLEGVAGSYEQYFGPGTRLTVT.

J is TRBJ2-7 and V is TRBV28; 11 bases align to TRBD2. The germline CDR1 and CDR2 sequences are MDHEN and SYDVKM. CDR3 length: 19 residues. Trimming at V came to 5 bases and at J to 4 bases, leaving 19 bases not matched to a gene. The CDR3 spells CASSLSSGRTLEVNYEQYF. CDR3 DNA sequence: TGTGCCAGCAGTCTCTCTAGCGGGAGGACACTCGAAGTCAATTACGAGCAGTACTTC.

This clonotype occurred a few times. The chain links TRBV27 to TRBJ2-1; tentatively, D is TRBD2 (5 bases). The V and J ends lost 4 bases and 5 bases respectively, with 18 bases between them. The germline CDR1 and CDR2 sequences are MNHEY and SMNVEV (reference sequence). The CDR3 sequence is 16 residues long. The CDR3 DNA reads as TGTGCCAGCAGTTCCTTCCGACGGGATAAACACAATGAGCAGTTCTTC. Its translation: CASSSFRRDKHNEQFF.

This rearrangement joins TRBV11-2 to TRBJ2-7; the match to TRBD2 covers 7 bases. CDR1 SGHAT and CDR2 FQNNGV come from the germline V gene. There are 15 residues in the CDR3. V trimming: 2 bases; J trimming: 1 base; junction bases outside the gene matches: 5. CDR3 loop: CASSLYLAESYEQYF. In DNA form, the CDR3 reads TGTGCCAGCAGCTTATACCTAGCGGAATCCTACGAGCAGTACTTC.

This clonotype was picked up many times. The chain carries TRBV6-2 or TRBV6-3 and TRBJ2-2, with D uncertain. The V end lost 2 bases, the J end lost 5 bases, and 9 bases lay between the germline ends. Germline CDR1 and CDR2: MNHEY and SVGEGT. The CDR3 extends over 14 amino acids. The CDR3 is CASSYRVETGELFF. The CDR3 nucleotides are TGTGCCAGCAGTTACAGGGTGGAGACCGGGGAGCTGTTTTTT.

The V and J genes are TRBV20-1 and TRBJ1-2; 7 bases agree with TRBD1. The V and J ends lost 7 bases and 1 base, in that order; junction bases with no gene match: 6. Looked up from germline, CDR1 is DFQATT and CDR2 is SNEGSKA (reference sequence). The CDR3 loop spans 13 amino acids. The CDR3 here is CSDATGINYGYTF. In nucleotides, the CDR3 is TGCAGTGACGCGACAGGGATTAACTATGGCTACACCTTC.

This clonotype was found many times. The CDR3 loop reads CASSRNRGANEQFF. CDR3 in DNA: TGTGCCAGCTCTCGCAACAGGGGTGCCAATGAGCAGTTCTTC. This sequence joins TRBV18 and TRBJ2-1; 7 nucleotides agree with TRBD1. The CDR3 is 14 amino acids. Germline lookup yields CDR1 KGHSH and CDR2 LQKENI. Unmatched junction bases numbered 8, after V lost 6 bases and J lost 6 bases.

This clonotype has at least ten counts. The chain combines TRBV10-1 with TRBJ2-7; TRBD1 agrees at 7 bases. Germline assignment: CDR1 WNHNN and CDR2 SYGVQD (reference sequence). CDR3 length: 13 amino acids. The V and J ends lost 5 bases and 4 bases, in that order; junction bases with no gene match: 5. CDR3 sequence: CASSKTGEYEQYF. The CDR3 nucleotides read TGCGCCAGCAGTAAAACAGGGGAGTACGAGCAGTACTTC.

The chain links TRBV5-1 to TRBJ2-7; D is unclear. The CDR3 runs to 15 residues. Germline V gene lookup returns CDR1 SGHRS and CDR2 YFSETQ. Between the trimmed V and J ends, which lost 3 bases and 1 base, there was a span of 14 bases. CDR3 sequence reads: CASSYSTDVSYEQYF. DNA of the CDR3: TGCGCCAGCAGCTATTCGACGGATGTTTCCTACGAGCAGTACTTC.

This clonotype was detected ten times or more. V is TRBV20-1 and J is TRBJ2-7; 12 nucleotides agree with TRBD2. Germline V gives CDR1 DFQATT, CDR2 SNEGSKA (reference sequence). V gave up 6 bases and J gave up 3 bases; unmatched junction bases: 3. This CDR3 region has 13 residues. The CDR3 DNA follows: TGCAGTGCCGGACTAGCGGGAAGCTACGAGCAGTACTTC. This gives the protein CSAGLAGSYEQYF.

The V and J genes are TRBV7-2 and TRBJ2-6, with TRBD1 matching over 10 bases. The V gene's germline CDR1 is SGHTA and CDR2 FQGNSA. The CDR3 loop spans 19 amino acids. V lost 5 bases and J lost 1; bases outside the gene matches: 11. The CDR3: CASSRPRTGGRSGANVLTF. The CDR3 nucleotides read TGTGCCAGCAGCAGACCCCGGACAGGGGGAAGGTCTGGGGCCAACGTCCTGACTTTC.

This clonotype was counted at least ten times. The V call is TRBV30, the J call TRBJ2-1; D may be TRBD1 (6 bases). The CDR3 totals 13 residues. CDR1 and CDR2 (germline): GTSNPN, SVGIG (reference sequence). Trimming took off 3 bases at V and 7 bases at J, with 13 bases between the two ends. The CDR3 DNA reads TGTGCCTGGAGCCGTTTCCAGGGGAATGAGCAGTTCTTC. Its translation: CAWSRFQGNEQFF. Using reference TRBV30 and TRBJ2-1 for the parts outside the CDR3, the full variable domain is SQTIHQWPATLVQPVGSPLSLECTVEGTSNPNLYWYRQAAGRGLQLLFYSVGIGQISSEVPQNLSASRPQDRQFILSSKKLLLSDSGFYLCAWSRFQGNEQFFGPGTRLTVL.

This clonotype was counted at least ten times. The rearrangement joins TRBV20-1 to TRBJ1-1; unclear D gene. The ends were cut back, 3 bases at V and 3 bases at J, with 17 bases in the middle. Germline values: CDR1 DFQATT, CDR2 SNEGSKA (reference sequence). The CDR3 has 15 residues. CDR3: CSASIFTATHTEAFF. The CDR3, as DNA: TGCAGTGCTAGTATATTTACAGCCACCCACACTGAAGCTTTCTTT.

In regard to this clonotype: This may come from a read error, since a much larger clone is one base off. The CDR3 coding sequence is TGTGCCATCAGTGAGTCGTGGGGTGAGAGCGGCACTGAAGCTTTCTTT. As protein: CAISESWGESGTEAFF. The chain joins TRBV10-3 to TRBJ1-1, with D unresolved. Trimming removed 0 bases from V and 4 bases from J, with 15 bases in between. The CDR3 is made up of 16 amino acids. Germline-derived CDR1 and CDR2 are ENHRY and SYGVKD.

This clonotype was observed at least ten times. CDR3 loop: CSARPLDGYTF. CDR3 nucleotides: TGCAGTGCTAGACCGCTTGATGGCTACACCTTC. V usage is TRBV20-1 and J usage is TRBJ1-2; D unresolved. The germline gives CDR1 DFQATT, CDR2 SNEGSKA (reference sequence). The CDR3 extends over 11 amino acids. Trimming left V 2 bases short and J 6 bases short, with 7 bases between.

This clonotype was observed a few times. Its ends do not fully match the called genes, so a read error is possible. J is TRBJ2-2 and V is TRBV10-3; D is possibly TRBD2 (6 bases). Germline CDR1 reads ENHRY; CDR2 reads SYGVKD. This CDR3 has 13 residues. CDR3 protein: CAISEREVGELSF. The CDR3, as DNA: TGTGCCATCAGTGAAAGGGAGGTCGGGGAGCTGTCTTTT.

This clonotype has ten or more counts. The chain links TRBV11-3 to TRBJ2-7; 11 bases are a match to TRBD2. With 5 bases clipped from V and 4 bases from J, the junction kept 7 bases outside the gene matches. The CDR3 spans 15 residues. Germline assignment: CDR1 SGHNT and CDR2 YENEEA. In DNA, the CDR3 is TGTGCCAGCAGCACACTAGCGGGGGTTGTGTACGAGCAGTACTTC. This sequence encodes CASSTLAGVVYEQYF.